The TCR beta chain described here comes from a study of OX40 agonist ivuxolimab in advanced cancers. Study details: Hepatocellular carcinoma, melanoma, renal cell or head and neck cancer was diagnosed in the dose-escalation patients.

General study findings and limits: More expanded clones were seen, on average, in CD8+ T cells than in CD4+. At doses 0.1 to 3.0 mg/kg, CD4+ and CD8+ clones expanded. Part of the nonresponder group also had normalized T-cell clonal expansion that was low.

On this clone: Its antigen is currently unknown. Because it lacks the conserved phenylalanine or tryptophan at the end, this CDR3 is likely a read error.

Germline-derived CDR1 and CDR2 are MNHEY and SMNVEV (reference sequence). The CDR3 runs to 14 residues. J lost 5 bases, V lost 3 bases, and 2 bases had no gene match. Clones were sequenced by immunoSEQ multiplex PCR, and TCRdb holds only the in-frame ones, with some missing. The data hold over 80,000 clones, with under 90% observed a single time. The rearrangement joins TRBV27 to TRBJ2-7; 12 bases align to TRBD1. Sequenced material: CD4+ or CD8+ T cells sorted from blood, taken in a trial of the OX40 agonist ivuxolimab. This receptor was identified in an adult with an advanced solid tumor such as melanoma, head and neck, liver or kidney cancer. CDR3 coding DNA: TGTGCCAGCAGTTTGGGACAGGGGGCCCACGAGCAGTACCTC. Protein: CASSLGQGAHEQYL.